The text below deals with one TCR beta chain. As yet, its antigen is unknown. The PCR was carried out with 60 Vbeta primers and 13 Jbeta primers. Only in-frame clones appear in the TCRdb table, and some are missing; sequencing was by immunoSEQ multiplex PCR. The table shows about 160,000 clones, with about 80% occurring only once. The CDR3 covers 16 residues. V shed 0 bases and J shed 1 base, with 11 bases lying between them. Per germline, CDR1 SGHKS and CDR2 YYEKEE (reference sequence). This specimen comes from a study of cytomegalovirus exposure and HLA in healthy donors. Study findings and constraints: Presence/absence analyses supposed approximately even sequencing depth among donors. Earlier findings revealed that most TCR beta V segments proved productive either about 87% or about 30% of the time.

The material sequenced was PBMCs. The TCR originated in a woman aged 45-65 years in good health and CMV-seronegative. V usage is TRBV5-5 and J usage is TRBJ1-5, with D possibly TRBD1 on 5 matching bases. In DNA, the CDR3 is TGTGCCAGCAGCTTGGGGACACCATGGAGCAATCAGCCCCAGCATTTT. Protein sequence: CASSLGTPWSNQPQHF.